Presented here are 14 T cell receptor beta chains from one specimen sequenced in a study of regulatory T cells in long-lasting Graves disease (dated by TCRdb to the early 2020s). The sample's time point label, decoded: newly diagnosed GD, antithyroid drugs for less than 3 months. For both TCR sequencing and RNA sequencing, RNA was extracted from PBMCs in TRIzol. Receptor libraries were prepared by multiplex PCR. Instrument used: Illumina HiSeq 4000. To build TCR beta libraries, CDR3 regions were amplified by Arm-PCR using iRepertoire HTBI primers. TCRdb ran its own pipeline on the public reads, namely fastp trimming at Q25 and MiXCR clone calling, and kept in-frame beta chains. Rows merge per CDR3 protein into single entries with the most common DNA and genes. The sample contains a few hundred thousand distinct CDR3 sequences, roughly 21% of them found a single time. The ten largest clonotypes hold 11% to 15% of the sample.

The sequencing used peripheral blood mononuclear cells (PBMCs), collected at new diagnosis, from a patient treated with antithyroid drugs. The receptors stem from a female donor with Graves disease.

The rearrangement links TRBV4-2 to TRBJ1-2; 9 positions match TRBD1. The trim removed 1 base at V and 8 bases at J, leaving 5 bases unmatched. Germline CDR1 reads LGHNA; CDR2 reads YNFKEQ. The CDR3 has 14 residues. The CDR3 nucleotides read TGTGCCAGCAGCCAAGCCGGGACAGGGTGGGGCTACACCTTC. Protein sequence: CASSQAGTGWGYTF.

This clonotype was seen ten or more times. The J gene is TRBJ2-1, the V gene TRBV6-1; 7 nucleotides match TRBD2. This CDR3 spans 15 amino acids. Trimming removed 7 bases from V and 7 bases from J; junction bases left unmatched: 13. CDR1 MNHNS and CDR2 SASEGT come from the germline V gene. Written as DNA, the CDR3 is TGTGCCAGCACAGCGGGTTCAAGCGGGGTAAATGAGCAGTTCTTC. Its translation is CASTAGSSGVNEQFF.

The DNA for the CDR3 is TGTGCCAGCAGCAGACGACAGAGGCGGTCTGCAGGTACGCAGTATTTT. This gives the protein CASSRRQRRSAGTQYF. V gene TRBV7-2 combines with J gene TRBJ2-3; a weak D match, TRBD1 (5 bases). The CDR3 runs 16 residues. The germline gives CDR1 SGHTA, CDR2 FQGNSA. V was trimmed by 5 bases and J by 8 bases, leaving 23 bases between them.

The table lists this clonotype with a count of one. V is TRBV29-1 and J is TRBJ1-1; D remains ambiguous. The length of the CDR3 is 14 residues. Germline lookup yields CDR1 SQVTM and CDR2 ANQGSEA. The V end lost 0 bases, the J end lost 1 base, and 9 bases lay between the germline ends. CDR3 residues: CSVEDRRGNTEAFF. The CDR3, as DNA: TGCAGCGTTGAAGATCGCCGGGGGAACACTGAAGCTTTCTTT.

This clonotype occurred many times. As DNA, the CDR3 is TGCAGTGCTGACATGGGACAGGGAAAGCAGTACTTC. Translated: CSADMGQGKQYF. The rearrangement uses TRBV20-1 and TRBJ2-7; 9 nucleotides align to TRBD1. CDR1 is DFQATT, CDR2 SNEGSKA, per germline (reference sequence). V lost 5 bases, J lost 8 bases, and 7 bases stayed unmatched. The CDR3 is 12 amino acids.

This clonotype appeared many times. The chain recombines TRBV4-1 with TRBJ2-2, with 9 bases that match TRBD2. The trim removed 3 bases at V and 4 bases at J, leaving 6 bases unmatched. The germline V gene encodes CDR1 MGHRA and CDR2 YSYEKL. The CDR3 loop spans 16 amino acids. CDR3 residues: CASSHPSGGFTGELFF. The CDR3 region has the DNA TGCGCCAGCAGCCACCCCAGCGGGGGGTTCACCGGGGAGCTGTTTTTT.

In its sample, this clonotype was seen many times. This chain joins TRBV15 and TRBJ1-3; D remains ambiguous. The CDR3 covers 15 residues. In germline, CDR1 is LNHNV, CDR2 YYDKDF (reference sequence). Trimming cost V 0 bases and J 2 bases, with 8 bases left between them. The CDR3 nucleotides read TGTGCCACCAGCAGAGATTACGGCGCTGGAAACACCATATATTTT. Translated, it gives CATSRDYGAGNTIYF.

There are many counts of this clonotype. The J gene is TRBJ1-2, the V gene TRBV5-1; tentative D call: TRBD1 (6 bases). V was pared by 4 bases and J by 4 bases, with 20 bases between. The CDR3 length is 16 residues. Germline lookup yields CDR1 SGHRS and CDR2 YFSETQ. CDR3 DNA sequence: TGCGCCAGCAGCGGAGCACAGGGAGGTGATGGCTATGGCTACACCTTC. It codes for CASSGAQGGDGYGYTF.

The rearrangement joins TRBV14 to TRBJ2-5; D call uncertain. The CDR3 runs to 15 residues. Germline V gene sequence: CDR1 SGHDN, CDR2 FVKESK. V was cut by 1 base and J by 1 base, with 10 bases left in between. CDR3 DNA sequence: TGTGCCAGCAGCCAAGGAGAGGCGGTCCAAGAGACCCAGTACTTC. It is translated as CASSQGEAVQETQYF.

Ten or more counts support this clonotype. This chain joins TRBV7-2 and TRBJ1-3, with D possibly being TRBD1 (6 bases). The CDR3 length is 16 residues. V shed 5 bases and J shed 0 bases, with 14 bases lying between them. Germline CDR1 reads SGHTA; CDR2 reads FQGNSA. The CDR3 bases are TGTGCCAGCAGCCTCACAGGGCTAGGCTCTGGAAACACCATATATTTT. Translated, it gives CASSLTGLGSGNTIYF.

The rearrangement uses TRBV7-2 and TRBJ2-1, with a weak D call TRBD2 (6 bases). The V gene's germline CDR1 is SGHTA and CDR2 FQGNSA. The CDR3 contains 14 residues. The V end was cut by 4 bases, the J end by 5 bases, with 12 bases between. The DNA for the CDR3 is TGTGCCAGCAGCTCCGGGACTCTCAACAATGAGCAGTTCTTC. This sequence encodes CASSSGTLNNEQFF.

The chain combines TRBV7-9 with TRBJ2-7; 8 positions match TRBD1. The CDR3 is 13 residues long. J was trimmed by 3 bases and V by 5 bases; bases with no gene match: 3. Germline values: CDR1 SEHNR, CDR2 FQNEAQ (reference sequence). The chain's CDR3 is CASSGGQVYEQYF. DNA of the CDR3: TGTGCCAGCAGCGGGGGACAGGTCTACGAGCAGTACTTC.

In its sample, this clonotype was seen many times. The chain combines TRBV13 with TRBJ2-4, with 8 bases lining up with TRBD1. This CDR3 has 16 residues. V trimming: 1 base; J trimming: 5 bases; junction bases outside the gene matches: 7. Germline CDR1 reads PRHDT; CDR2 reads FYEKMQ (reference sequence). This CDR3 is CASSLAPGGAENIQYF. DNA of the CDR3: TGTGCCAGCAGCTTAGCCCCAGGGGGCGCGGAAAACATTCAGTACTTC.

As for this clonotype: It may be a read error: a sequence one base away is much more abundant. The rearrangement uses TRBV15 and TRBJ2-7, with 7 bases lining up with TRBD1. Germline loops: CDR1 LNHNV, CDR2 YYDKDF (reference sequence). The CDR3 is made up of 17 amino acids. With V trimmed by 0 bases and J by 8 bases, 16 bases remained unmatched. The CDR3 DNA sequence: TGTGCCACCAGCAGAGATCGAGGCCCTGACAGGGTCCACAAGCAGTACTTC. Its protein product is CATSRDRGPDRVHKQYF.